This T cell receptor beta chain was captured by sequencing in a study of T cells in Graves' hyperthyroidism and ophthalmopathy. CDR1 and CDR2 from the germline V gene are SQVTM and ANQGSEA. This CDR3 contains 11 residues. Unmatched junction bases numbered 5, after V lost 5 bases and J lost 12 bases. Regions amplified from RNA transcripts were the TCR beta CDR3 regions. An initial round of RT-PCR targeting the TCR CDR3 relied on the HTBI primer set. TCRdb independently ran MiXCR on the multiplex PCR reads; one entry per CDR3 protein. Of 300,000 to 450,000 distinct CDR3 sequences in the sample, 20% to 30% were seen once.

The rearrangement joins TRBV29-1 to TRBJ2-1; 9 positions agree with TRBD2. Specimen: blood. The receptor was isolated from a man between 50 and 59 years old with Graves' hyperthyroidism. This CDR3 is CSVMGGGGQFF. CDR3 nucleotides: TGCAGCGTTATGGGCGGGGGGGGGCAGTTCTTC.